These 31 T cell receptor beta chains originate from one sample sequenced in a study of T cells in Graves' hyperthyroidism and ophthalmopathy (dated by TCRdb to between 2017 and 2020). The protocol used for the library was multiplex PCR. Instrument on record: Illumina HiSeq 2000. The TCR beta CDR3 regions were amplified from the RNA transcripts. The TCR CDR3 was subjected to a first round of RT-PCR using the HTBI primer set and the Qiagen OneStep RT-PCR kit. TCRdb took the public reads, trimmed them with fastp at Q25, ran MiXCR for clone calling and kept in-frame beta chains. Under each unique CDR3 protein, matching rows form one entry showing the most common genes and DNA. This sample gives under 750,000 distinct CDR3 sequences in total; about 19% of them show up just once. 16% of the sample rests with the top ten. Sequencing was done on a sample of blood. The source of these receptors is a woman aged 50 to 60 with Graves' hyperthyroidism that later progressed to Graves' ophthalmopathy.

The rearrangement uses TRBV6-2 or TRBV6-3 and TRBJ1-2; unclear D gene. V lost 5 bases, J lost 1 base, and 8 bases lay in between. The CDR3 is 13 amino acids. Germline V CDR1 and CDR2: MNHEY, SVGEGT. Written as DNA, the CDR3 is TGTGCCAGCAGTAATGCCTATAACTATGGCTACACCTTC. It encodes CASSNAYNYGYTF.

The CDR3 sequence is CASSRQGTQQPQHF. The CDR3 DNA is TGTGCCAGCAGTAGACAGGGAACCCAGCAGCCCCAGCATTTT. This chain joins TRBV9 and TRBJ1-5; the match to TRBD1 covers 7 bases. After removal of 5 bases from V and 7 bases from J, the junction contained 9 bases not matched to a gene. This CDR3 is 14 amino acids long. Germline V lookup: CDR1 SGDLS, CDR2 YYNGEE.

The table lists this clonotype with many counts. J is TRBJ2-5 and V is TRBV20-1, with 7 bases fitting TRBD1. The CDR3 totals 14 residues. Germline loops: CDR1 DFQATT, CDR2 SNEGSKA (reference sequence). V gave up 2 bases and J gave up 2 bases; unmatched junction bases: 5. The CDR3 coding sequence is TGCAGTGCTAGAACGACAGGGAGTCAAGAGACCCAGTACTTC. This gives the protein CSARTTGSQETQYF.

The chain couples TRBV20-1 to TRBJ2-3; TRBD2 matches at 9 bases. The CDR3 has 16 amino acids. V dropped 0 bases and J dropped 4; count of bases not matched to a gene: 8. Germline-derived CDR1 and CDR2 are DFQATT and SNEGSKA (reference sequence). The DNA of the CDR3 is TGCAGTGCTAGAGATGGGTGGCGGGGGGGCTCAGATACGCAGTATTTT. It is translated as CSARDGWRGGSDTQYF.

This clonotype was observed at least ten times. The V and J genes are TRBV7-2 and TRBJ1-2, with unresolved D. The CDR3 contains 14 residues. Germline V gene data show CDR1 as SGHTA and CDR2 as FQGNSA. The V gene lost 2 bases and the J gene lost 2 bases, with 9 bases spanning the gap. DNA for the CDR3: TGTGCCAGCAGCTTATTTACGGGCAACTATGGCTACACCTTC. Translation: CASSLFTGNYGYTF. The full variable domain, with the rest looked up from reference TRBV7-2 and TRBJ1-2, is GAGVSQSPSNKVTEKGKDVELRCDPISGHTALYWYRQSLGQGLEFLIYFQGNSAPDKSGLPSDRFSAERTGGSVSTLTIQRTQQEDSAVYLCASSLFTGNYGYTFGSGTRLTVV.

As concerns this clonotype: A much larger clonotype is one base distant, so this may be a read error. The genes are TRBV12-3 or TRBV12-4 and TRBJ1-1; D is unclear. This CDR3 comprises 13 residues. V was trimmed by 10 bases and J by 6 bases, leaving 18 bases between them. This CDR3 reads CAIESREGAEAFF. The DNA for the CDR3 is TGTGCCATCGAAAGTAGGGAGGGCGCTGAAGCTTTCTTT.

This clonotype was found many times. DNA for the CDR3: TGTGCCAGCAGTTTGCAGGGAAACTATGGCTACACCTTC. Protein sequence: CASSLQGNYGYTF. The gene calls are TRBV12-3 or TRBV12-4 and TRBJ1-2, with a tentative D call TRBD1 (5 bases). Deletions cut 3 bases from V and 2 bases from J, with 7 bases between. There are 13 residues in the CDR3.

This clonotype has a count of ten or more. V is TRBV2 and J is TRBJ2-2; 8 positions agree with TRBD2. V lost 10 bases and J lost 1; bases outside the gene matches: 5. CDR1 and CDR2 (germline): SNHLY, FYNNEI. The CDR3 spans 14 residues. The CDR3 nucleotides are TGTGCCACCCGGGGGACTAGGAACACCGGGGAGCTGTTTTTT. Translating it yields CATRGTRNTGELFF. Variable domain in full (rest from reference TRBV2 and TRBJ2-2): EPEVTQTPSHQVTQMGQEVILRCVPISNHLYFYWYRQILGQKVEFLVSFYNNEISEKSEIFDDQFSVERPDGSNFTLKIRSTKLEDSAMYFCATRGTRNTGELFFGEGSRLTVL.

There are a few counts of this clonotype. The chain employs TRBV25-1 and TRBJ2-3; D is unclear. Trimming removed 2 bases from V and 6 bases from J, with 9 bases in between. The CDR3 consists of 13 residues. Germline assignment: CDR1 MGHDK and CDR2 SYGVNS. The DNA for the CDR3 is TGTGCCAGCAGTGAACACGCGGCCGATACGCAGTATTTT. Protein product: CASSEHAADTQYF.

This clonotype has a count of ten or more. This chain links TRBV3-1 with TRBJ1-4; D is undetermined. The germline V and J ends were trimmed by 3 bases and 5 bases, with 7 bases remaining between them. Germline assignment: CDR1 LGHDT and CDR2 YNNKEL (reference sequence). CDR3 length: 13 residues. The CDR3 bases are TGTGCCAGCAGCCAGAGGTTGAATGAAAAACTGTTTTTT. Protein sequence: CASSQRLNEKLFF.

This clonotype occurred many times. The chain has TRBV3-1 and TRBJ1-5; D remains unclear. CDR3 length: 14 residues. V shed 6 bases and J shed 7 bases, with 16 bases lying between them. Germline V gene sequence: CDR1 LGHDT, CDR2 YNNKEL (reference sequence). Here the CDR3 reads CASRPGIHGQPQHF. In nucleotides, the CDR3 is TGTGCCAGCAGGCCGGGGATTCACGGCCAGCCCCAGCATTTT.

Only a few counts were recorded for this clonotype. The V gene is TRBV9, the J gene TRBJ1-4; TRBD1 matches 9 bases. CDR1 and CDR2 (germline): SGDLS, YYNGEE. This CDR3 has 12 amino acids. V shed 5 bases and J 12 bases; nucleotides not matched to a gene: 5. The CDR3 coding sequence is TGTGCCAGCAGGGGGACAGGGAAGGAACTGTTTTTT. Its protein product is CASRGTGKELFF.

In its sample, this clonotype was seen a few times. The chain recombines TRBV5-6 with TRBJ2-5; D is perhaps TRBD1 (8 bases). Trimming shortened V by 2 bases and J by 5 bases, and 28 bases separated the two germline ends. This CDR3 contains 19 residues. CDR1 and CDR2 (germline): SGHDT, YYEEEE. In DNA, the CDR3 is TGTGCCAGCAGCTTTAGACTAGCTTGGAACAGGGGGAACGGGGAGACCCAGTACTTC. It translates to CASSFRLAWNRGNGETQYF.

This clonotype showed up just a few times. The rearrangement links TRBV10-3 to TRBJ2-3; D may match TRBD1 or TRBD2 (5 bases each). Deletions cut 3 bases from V and 0 bases from J, with 13 bases between. CDR1 ENHRY and CDR2 SYGVKD come from the germline V gene. CDR3 length: 16 amino acids. The CDR3 nucleotides are TGTGCCATCAGTGAACCCGGGACCGAAAGCACAGATACGCAGTATTTT. Its translation is CAISEPGTESTDTQYF.

This clonotype appeared many times. The chain couples TRBV27 to TRBJ1-1; D possibly corresponds to TRBD1 (5 bases). From germline, CDR1 is MNHEY and CDR2 SMNVEV (reference sequence). This CDR3 is 13 amino acids long. V lost 6 bases and J lost 7, with 15 bases in between. The DNA for the CDR3 is TGTGCCAGCAGGGGACGACGGGGAAGTGAAGCTTTCTTT. Its protein is CASRGRRGSEAFF.

This clonotype was recorded at least ten times. The gene calls are TRBV7-2 and TRBJ1-4; a weak D match, TRBD1 (5 bases). The CDR3 is made up of 16 amino acids. CDR1 is SGHTA and CDR2 is FQGNSA in the germline V gene. Trimming cost V 5 bases and J 1 base, with 14 bases left between them. The chain's CDR3 is CASSGDVGRTNEKLFF. CDR3 DNA sequence: TGTGCCAGCAGCGGGGACGTGGGTAGAACTAATGAAAAACTGTTTTTT.

This clonotype was seen repeatedly, ten times or more. The gene calls are TRBV30 and TRBJ1-5; 9 bases are shared with TRBD1. The trim removed 0 bases at V and 5 bases at J, leaving 8 bases unmatched. The CDR3 is 16 amino acids. Germline assignment: CDR1 GTSNPN and CDR2 SVGIG (reference sequence). CDR3 residues: CAWSVGPGQGYQPQHF. DNA of the CDR3: TGTGCCTGGAGTGTAGGGCCGGGACAGGGATATCAGCCCCAGCATTTT.

The table lists this clonotype with many counts. The chain is built from TRBV19 and TRBJ2-5; 8 bases map to TRBD1. The CDR3 covers 14 residues. Losses at the gene ends were 6 bases for V and 1 base for J; bases not matched to a gene: 4. CDR1 and CDR2 from the germline V gene are LNHDA and SQIVND (reference sequence). CDR3 DNA sequence: TGTGCCAGTAGCAGCGACAGGGGCCAAGAGACCCAGTACTTC. The encoded protein is CASSSDRGQETQYF.

This clonotype was seen many times. This chain joins TRBV20-1 and TRBJ2-3; TRBD2 agrees at 9 bases. The junction had 10 bases not matched to a gene; V was cut back by 6 bases and J by 3 bases. The CDR3 sequence is 15 residues long. Germline V gene data show CDR1 as DFQATT and CDR2 as SNEGSKA (reference sequence). This chain's CDR3 is CSASPGGGGTDTQYF. CDR3 nucleotides: TGCAGTGCCTCACCGGGCGGGGGGGGGACAGATACGCAGTATTTT.

This clonotype was seen more than once but under ten times. The CDR3 nucleotides read TGTGCCAGCAGTTGGAGACAGGGGCACACTGAAGCTTTCTTT. Translation gives CASSWRQGHTEAFF. The V gene is TRBV6-1, the J gene TRBJ1-1; 8 nucleotides match TRBD1. Germline CDR1 is MNHNS and CDR2 is SASEGT. Unmatched junction bases numbered 5, after V lost 5 bases and J lost 3 bases. The CDR3 sequence is 14 residues long.

This clonotype was observed at least ten times. V is TRBV18 and J is TRBJ2-7; the D gene could be TRBD1 or TRBD2 (5 bases each). The CDR3 runs to 15 residues. Germline CDR1 KGHSH, CDR2 LQKENI. V was clipped by 2 bases and J by 1 base, with 12 bases between them. In nucleotides, the CDR3 is TGTGCCAGCTCACCAGGGCCAGGGACGTCCTACGAGCAGTACTTC. Its translation is CASSPGPGTSYEQYF.

The CDR3 coding sequence is TGCAGCGCTAGGGCGAGGGGAACTGAAGCTTTCTTT. Amino acid sequence: CSARARGTEAFF. The genes are TRBV29-1 and TRBJ1-1; a weak D match, TRBD1 (5 bases). Germline lookup yields CDR1 SQVTM and CDR2 ANQGSEA. This CDR3 is built from 12 residues. The ends were cut back, 7 bases at V and 5 bases at J, with 14 bases in the middle.

This clonotype was observed a handful of times. The rearrangement uses TRBV15 and TRBJ2-1; 9 bases match TRBD2. This CDR3 is 17 amino acids long. V lost 1 base, J lost 6 bases, and 10 bases stayed unmatched. Germline loops: CDR1 LNHNV, CDR2 YYDKDF (reference sequence). As DNA, the CDR3 is TGTGCCACCAGCAGAGGACTAGCGGCTGGGGCCCCCAATGAGCAGTTCTTC. Protein sequence: CATSRGLAAGAPNEQFF. The entire variable domain, with the rest obtained from reference TRBV15 and TRBJ2-1, is as follows: DAMVIQNPRYQVTQFGKPVTLSCSQTLNHNVMYWYQQKSSQAPKLLFHYYDKDFNNEADTPDNFQSRRPNTSFCFLDIRSPGLGDTAMYLCATSRGLAAGAPNEQFFGPGTRLTVL.

This chain links TRBV25-1 with TRBJ1-4; D unclear. Germline CDR1 reads MGHDK; CDR2 reads SYGVNS. There are 14 residues in the CDR3. The V gene lost 1 base and the J gene lost 7 bases, with 10 bases spanning the gap. The CDR3 loop is CASSEFLRGEKLFF. CDR3 bases: TGTGCCAGCAGTGAATTTCTCCGGGGTGAAAAACTGTTTTTT.

In its sample, this clonotype was seen many times. The chain is built from TRBV7-9 and TRBJ2-3, with TRBD2 matching over 7 bases. The CDR3 covers 15 residues. J was trimmed by 0 bases and V by 7 bases; bases with no gene match: 7. Germline-derived CDR1 and CDR2 are SEHNR and FQNEAQ (reference sequence). CDR3: CASIEGGASTDTQYF. The CDR3 region has the DNA TGTGCCAGCATTGAGGGAGGGGCCAGCACAGATACGCAGTATTTT.

The count of this clonotype is one. Compared with germline, one end of the junction differs, possibly owing to a read error. This chain uses TRBV5-1 with TRBJ1-6; D is undetermined. CDR1 and CDR2 from the germline V gene are SGHRS and YFSETQ. The CDR3 extends over 15 amino acids. Here the CDR3 reads CASSLATRSNSPLHF. CDR3 DNA: TGCGCCAGCAGTTTGGCCACGAGGTCTAATTCACCCCTCCACTTT.

In its sample, this clonotype was seen many times. V gene TRBV20-1 combines with J gene TRBJ2-1; D remains unclear. Germline loops: CDR1 DFQATT, CDR2 SNEGSKA (reference sequence). The CDR3 has 9 residues. Trimming took 3 bases from V and 10 from J, leaving 4 bases between them. CDR3 sequence reads: CSASLEQFF. DNA for the CDR3: TGCAGTGCTAGTCTGGAGCAGTTCTTC.

This clonotype was seen a few times. This chain joins TRBV7-9 and TRBJ1-2; D not resolved. V lost 5 bases, J lost 5 bases, and 12 bases lay in between. This CDR3 has 13 amino acids. The germline V gene encodes CDR1 SEHNR and CDR2 FQNEAQ (reference sequence). The CDR3 loop reads CASSRGSRYGYTF. In DNA, the CDR3 is TGTGCCAGCAGCCGGGGAAGTCGGTATGGCTACACCTTC.

The sample holds many counts of this clonotype. J is TRBJ2-5 and V is TRBV7-9; tentative D call: TRBD2 (5 bases). Trimming took 1 base from V and 4 from J, leaving 7 bases between them. This CDR3 is 13 amino acids long. Germline V CDR1 and CDR2: SEHNR, FQNEAQ (reference sequence). CDR3 sequence: CASSLDEGETQYF. DNA of the CDR3: TGTGCCAGCAGCTTAGATGAGGGAGAGACCCAGTACTTC. Using reference TRBV7-9 and TRBJ2-5 for the parts outside the CDR3, the full variable domain is DTGVSQNPRHKITKRGQNVTFRCDPISEHNRLYWYRQTLGQGPEFLTYFQNEAQLEKSRLLSDRFSAERPKGSFSTLEIQRTEQGDSAMYLCASSLDEGETQYFGPGTRLLVL.

V is TRBV5-1 and J is TRBJ2-3; D tentatively fits TRBD1 or TRBD2 (6 bases each). The germline V and J ends were trimmed by 0 bases and 1 base, with 12 bases remaining between them. There are 16 residues in the CDR3. CDR1 and CDR2 (germline): SGHRS, YFSETQ. The CDR3 loop reads CASSLGAEGGTDTQYF. As DNA, the CDR3 is TGCGCCAGCAGCTTGGGGGCGGAGGGGGGCACAGATACGCAGTATTTT.

This clonotype came up a few times. The rearrangement links TRBV5-4 to TRBJ1-1, with 8 bases aligning to TRBD1. Germline loops: CDR1 SGHNT, CDR2 YYREEE (reference sequence). V shed 6 bases and J 0 bases; nucleotides not matched to a gene: 4. This CDR3 is 14 amino acids long. The CDR3 region is CASTRTGLNTEAFF. The CDR3 DNA follows: TGTGCCAGCACAAGGACAGGGTTGAACACTGAAGCTTTCTTT.